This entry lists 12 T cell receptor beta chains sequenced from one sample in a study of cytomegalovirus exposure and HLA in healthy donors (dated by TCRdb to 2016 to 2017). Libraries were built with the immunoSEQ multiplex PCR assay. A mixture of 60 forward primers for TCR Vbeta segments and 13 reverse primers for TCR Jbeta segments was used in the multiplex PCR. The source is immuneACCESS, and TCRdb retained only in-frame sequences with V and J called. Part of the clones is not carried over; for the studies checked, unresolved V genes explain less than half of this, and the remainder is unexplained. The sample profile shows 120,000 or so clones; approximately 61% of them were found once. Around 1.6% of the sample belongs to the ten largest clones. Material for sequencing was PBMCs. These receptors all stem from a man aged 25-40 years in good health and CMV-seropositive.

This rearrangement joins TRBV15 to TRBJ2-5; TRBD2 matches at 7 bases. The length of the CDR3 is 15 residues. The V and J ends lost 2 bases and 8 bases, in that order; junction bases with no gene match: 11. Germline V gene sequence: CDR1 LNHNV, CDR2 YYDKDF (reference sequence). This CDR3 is CATSRPGGGEGTQYF. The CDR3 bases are TGTGCCACCAGCAGACCGGGGGGAGGGGAGGGAACCCAGTACTTC.

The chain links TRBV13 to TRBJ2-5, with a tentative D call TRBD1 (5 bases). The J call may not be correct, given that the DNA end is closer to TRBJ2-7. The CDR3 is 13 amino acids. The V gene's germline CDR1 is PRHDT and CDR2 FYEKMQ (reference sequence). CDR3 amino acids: CASSSLDRYEQYF. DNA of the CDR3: TGTGCCAGCAGCTCACTCGACAGATACGAGCAGTACTTC.

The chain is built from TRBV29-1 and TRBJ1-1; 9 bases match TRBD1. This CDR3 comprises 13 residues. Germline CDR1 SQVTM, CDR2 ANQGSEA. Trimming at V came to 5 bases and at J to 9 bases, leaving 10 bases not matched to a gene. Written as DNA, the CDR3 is TGCAGCGTTCAAACCGGGACAGGGTATCAAGCTTTCTTT. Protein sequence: CSVQTGTGYQAFF. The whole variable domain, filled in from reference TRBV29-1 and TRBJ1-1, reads SAVISQKPSRDICQRGTSLTIQCQVDSQVTMMFWYRQQPGQSLTLIATANQGSEATYESGFVIDKFPISRPNLTFSTLTVSNMSPEDSSIYLCSVQTGTGYQAFFGQGTRLTVV.

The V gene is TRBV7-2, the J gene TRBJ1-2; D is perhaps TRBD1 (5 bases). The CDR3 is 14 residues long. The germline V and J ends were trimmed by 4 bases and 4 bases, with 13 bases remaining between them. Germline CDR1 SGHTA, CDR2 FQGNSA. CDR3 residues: CASSWDGTGYGYTF. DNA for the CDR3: TGTGCCAGCAGCTGGGACGGGACTGGCTATGGCTACACCTTC.

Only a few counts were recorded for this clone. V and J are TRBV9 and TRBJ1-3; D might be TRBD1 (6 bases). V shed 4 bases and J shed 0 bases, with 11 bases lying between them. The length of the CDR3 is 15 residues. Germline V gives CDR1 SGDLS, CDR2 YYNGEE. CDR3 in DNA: TGTGCCAGCAGCAGACAGGTAGACTCTGGAAACACCATATATTTT. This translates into CASSRQVDSGNTIYF.

CDR3: CASSDGGENSGANVLTF. The CDR3 nucleotides are TGTGCCAGCAGTGACGGAGGGGAAAACTCTGGGGCCAACGTCCTGACTTTC. The chain uses TRBV6-1 and TRBJ2-6; TRBD2 might be the D (6 bases). V lost 3 bases, J lost 0 bases, and 12 bases lay in between. This CDR3 is 17 amino acids long. CDR1 is MNHNS, CDR2 SASEGT, per germline.

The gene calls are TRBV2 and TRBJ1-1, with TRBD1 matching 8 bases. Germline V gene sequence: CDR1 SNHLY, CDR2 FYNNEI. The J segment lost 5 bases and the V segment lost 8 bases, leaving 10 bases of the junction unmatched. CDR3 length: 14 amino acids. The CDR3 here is CASGLQGGETEAFF. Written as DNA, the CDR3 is TGTGCCAGCGGATTACAGGGGGGAGAGACTGAAGCTTTCTTT.

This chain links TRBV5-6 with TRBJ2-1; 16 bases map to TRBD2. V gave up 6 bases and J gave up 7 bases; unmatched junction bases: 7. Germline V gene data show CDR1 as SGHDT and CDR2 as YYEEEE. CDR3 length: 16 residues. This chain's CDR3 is CASTGTSGRATNEQFF. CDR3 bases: TGTGCCAGCACCGGGACTAGCGGGAGGGCCACGAATGAGCAGTTCTTC. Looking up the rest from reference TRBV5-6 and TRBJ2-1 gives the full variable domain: DAGVTQSPTHLIKTRGQQVTLRCSPKSGHDTVSWYQQALGQGPQFIFQYYEEEERQRGNFPDRFSGHQFPNYSSELNVNALLLGDSALYLCASTGTSGRATNEQFFGPGTRLTVL.

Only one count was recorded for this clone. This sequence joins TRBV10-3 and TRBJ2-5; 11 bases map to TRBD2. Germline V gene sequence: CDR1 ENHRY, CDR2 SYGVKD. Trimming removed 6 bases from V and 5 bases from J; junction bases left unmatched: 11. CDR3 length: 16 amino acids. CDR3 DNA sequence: TGTGCCATCAGGGCTAGCGGGAGGAATGGAGAGGAGACCCAGTACTTC. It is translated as CAIRASGRNGEETQYF.

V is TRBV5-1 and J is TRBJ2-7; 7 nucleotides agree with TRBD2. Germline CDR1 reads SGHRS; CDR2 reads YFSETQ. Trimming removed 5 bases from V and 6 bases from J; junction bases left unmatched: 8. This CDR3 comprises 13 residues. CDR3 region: CASSWAGVSEQYF. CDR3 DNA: TGCGCCAGCAGTTGGGCGGGAGTCTCCGAGCAGTACTTC. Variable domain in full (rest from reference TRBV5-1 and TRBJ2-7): KAGVTQTPRYLIKTRGQQVTLSCSPISGHRSVSWYQQTPGQGLQFLFEYFSETQRNKGNFPGRFSGRQFSNSRSEMNVSTLELGDSALYLCASSWAGVSEQYFGPGTRLTVT.

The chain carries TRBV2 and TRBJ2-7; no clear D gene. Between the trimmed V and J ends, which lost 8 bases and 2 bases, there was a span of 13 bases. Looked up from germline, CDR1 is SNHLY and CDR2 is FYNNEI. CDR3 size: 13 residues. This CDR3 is CASVSDSAYEQYF. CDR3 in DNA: TGTGCCAGCGTCAGCGACTCAGCCTACGAGCAGTACTTC.

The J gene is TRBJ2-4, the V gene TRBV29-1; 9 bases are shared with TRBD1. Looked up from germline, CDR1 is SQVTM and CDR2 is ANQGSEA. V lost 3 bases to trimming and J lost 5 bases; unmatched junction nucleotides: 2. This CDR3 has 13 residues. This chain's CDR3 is CSVDRTGENIQYF. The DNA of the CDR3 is TGCAGCGTTGACAGGACAGGGGAAAACATTCAGTACTTC.